A selection of T cell receptor beta chains follows, all from one sample in a study of T cells in Graves' hyperthyroidism and ophthalmopathy. One entry per CDR3 protein, called by TCRdb with MiXCR from the multiplex PCR reads. In the table there are 480,000 or so distinct CDR3 sequences, approximately 15% of which are singletons. Input material: blood. The source of these receptors is a young woman with Graves' hyperthyroidism. Both conserved end residues are part of each CDR3. The D gene is left open where the match is weak. Not every row has a clone size; where given, it reads once, few, many or a size class.

j_gene: TRBJ2-1
abundance: many
v_gene: TRBV7-8
d_gene: TRBD2
CDR3aa: CASSLGRGTSGSRNEQFF
CDR3nt: TGTGCCAGCAGCTTAGGTAGGGGGACTAGCGGGAGTCGGAATGAGCAGTTCTTC

j_gene: TRBJ2-1
abundance: -
v_gene: TRBV7-3
d_gene: -
CDR3aa: CASSLDSFYNEQFF
CDR3nt: TGTGCCAGCAGCTTGGACTCCTTCTACAATGAGCAGTTCTTC

j_gene: TRBJ2-4
abundance: -
v_gene: TRBV27
d_gene: -
CDR3aa: CASSWGDRLLNIQYF
CDR3nt: TGTGCCAGCAGTTGGGGCGACAGGCTTCTGAACATTCAGTACTTC

j_gene: TRBJ2-2
abundance: -
v_gene: TRBV5-1
d_gene: -
CDR3aa: CASSEVTPNTGELFF
CDR3nt: TGCGCCAGCAGCGAGGTGACACCGAACACCGGGGAGCTGTTTTTT

j_gene: TRBJ1-2
abundance: many
v_gene: TRBV19
d_gene: TRBD1
CDR3aa: CASSGTDSYGYTF
CDR3nt: TGTGCCAGCTCCGGGACAGACTCCTATGGCTACACCTTC

j_gene: TRBJ1-1
abundance: many
v_gene: TRBV29-1
d_gene: -
CDR3aa: CSGLYGRGHRTEAFF
CDR3nt: TGCAGCGGGCTCTACGGGAGGGGTCACAGAACTGAAGCTTTCTTT

j_gene: TRBJ1-5
abundance: few
v_gene: TRBV12-3/TRBV12-4
d_gene: TRBD1
CDR3aa: CASSFVPTGSQPQHF
CDR3nt: TGTGCCAGCAGTTTTGTACCGACAGGGAGTCAGCCCCAGCATTTT

j_gene: TRBJ2-7
abundance: many
v_gene: TRBV14
d_gene: -
CDR3aa: CASSQTGSHEQYF
CDR3nt: TGTGCCAGCAGCCAAACAGGGTCCCACGAGCAGTACTTC

j_gene: TRBJ2-3
abundance: many
v_gene: TRBV29-1
d_gene: -
CDR3aa: CSVGTTDTQYF
CDR3nt: TGCAGCGTTGGCACCACAGATACGCAGTATTTT

j_gene: TRBJ2-3
abundance: few
v_gene: TRBV6-1
d_gene: -
CDR3aa: CASLRDGTDTQYF
CDR3nt: TGTGCCAGCCTCCGGGACGGCACAGATACGCAGTATTTT

j_gene: TRBJ2-3
abundance: -
v_gene: TRBV6-1
d_gene: -
CDR3aa: CASSSPGWAGSTDTQYF
CDR3nt: TGTGCCAGCAGTTCCCCTGGGTGGGCGGGGAGCACAGATACGCAGTATTTT

j_gene: TRBJ2-1
abundance: few
v_gene: TRBV19
d_gene: TRBD2
CDR3aa: CASIRGSTAYNEQFF
CDR3nt: TGTGCCAGTATACGCGGGAGTACAGCCTACAATGAGCAGTTCTTC

j_gene: TRBJ2-1
abundance: many
v_gene: TRBV6-2/TRBV6-3
d_gene: -
CDR3aa: CASSSARQVYNEQFF
CDR3nt: TGTGCCAGCAGTTCGGCCCGACAGGTTTACAATGAGCAGTTCTTC

j_gene: TRBJ2-7
abundance: -
v_gene: TRBV3-1
d_gene: TRBD1
CDR3aa: CASSQGQGVYEQYF
CDR3nt: TGTGCCAGCAGCCAGGGACAGGGGGTCTACGAGCAGTACTTC

j_gene: TRBJ2-1
abundance: -
v_gene: TRBV6-5
d_gene: TRBD2
CDR3aa: CASSYSSGGVFEQFF
CDR3nt: TGTGCCAGCAGTTACTCTAGCGGGGGTGTATTTGAGCAGTTCTTC

j_gene: TRBJ2-1
abundance: -
v_gene: TRBV29-1
d_gene: TRBD2
CDR3aa: CSVEDAGARYNEQFF
CDR3nt: TGCAGCGTTGAAGATGCGGGAGCAAGGTACAATGAGCAGTTCTTC